The TCR beta chain described here comes from a study of blood T cell repertoires in COVID-19. Original processing methods: Amplification with reference gene primers provided the estimates of nucleated cell counts. Clones were read by immunoSEQ multiplex PCR, and TCRdb kept only the in-frame ones, dropping some. From that table come the V and J calls and clone size; the DNA was used to work out D and trimming. The sample contains around 150,000 clones, roughly 84% of which appear only once. V was shortened by 3 bases and J by 4 bases, with 12 bases between the two germline ends. Germline CDR1 SGHVS, CDR2 FQNEAQ. CDR3 length: 14 residues.

The clonotype comes from a young man with COVID-19, enrolled during active disease. The sample was peripheral blood. The genes are TRBV7-8 and TRBJ1-1; D is ambiguous. CDR3 amino acids: CASSFGAWSTEAFF. CDR3 nucleotide sequence: TGTGCCAGCAGCTTTGGTGCGTGGAGCACTGAAGCTTTCTTT.